This TCR beta chain was sequenced during a study of blood T cells in healthy people across ages (dated by TCRdb to the mid-2010s). Context from the whole study: Template switching captured roughly one uniquely barcoded TCR beta cDNA molecule per two T cells in model experiments. To track age-related changes in TCR beta repertoire diversity, the study relied on deep sequencing normalized with unique cDNA molecular identifiers. The donors were split into four age groups: young (average around 15 years), middle-aged (39), aged (approximately 59) and long-lived (over 80). To avoid experimental bias, donors of different ages were distributed randomly across sequencing lanes. For two donors (one aged 18 to 30 and one aged 80 or older), the study analyzed two additional independent replicas of 1 million unique cDNA reads from the same blood draw. Points the paper makes about the study in general: There was a strong correlation between observed TCR beta diversity and the percentage of naive T cells measured by flow cytometry. Estimates of total diversity based on one million sequenced T cells were considered lower bounds and underestimates. Compared with the aged group, more naive CD4+ T cells, fewer expanded clones and increased TCR diversity were shown by the long-lived group, suggesting age selection. Because the CMV infection status of the donors was unknown, age-related changes in expanded clonotypes may potentially have been confounded. Bulk unsorted PBMC profiling prevented conclusive comparison of naive and antigen-experienced compartments. Observed TCR beta diversity per million T cells fell roughly linearly with age, and a significant reduction was already apparent by age around 44.

Library preparation was by 5' RACE. Sequencing took place on an Illumina HiSeq 2500. A second PCR of roughly 7 to 11 cycles was performed with a sample-barcoded 5' primer and a J-beta primer mix. A unique molecular identifier was introduced onto each TCR beta cDNA molecule by a template-switch 5' adaptor carrying 12 random nucleotides. At least 3 million CDR3-containing paired-end reads were obtained from each sample. All of the RNA was converted into first-strand cDNA using the Mint cDNA synthesis kit, with a TRBC-specific oligonucleotide serving as the primer. All cDNA was treated with uracil-DNA glycosylase and then went through a first 18-cycle PCR with the universal primers M1SS and BC2_uni_R. Turning to the authors' computational methods: Each sample was normalized by randomly selecting 1 million high-quality reads, each carrying a distinct molecular identifier. Instead of being binned into consensus sequences, reads with shared molecular identifiers were discarded. CDR3 identification, clonotype clustering and error correction used MiTCR with a Q25 quality threshold and the strictest error-elimination algorithm. A nonparametric unseen species model using Euler transformation provided a lower-bound estimate of total TCR beta diversity. TCRdb reworked the public reads: Q25 trimming with fastp, MiXCR clone assembly, productive beta chains retained. CDR3 protein duplicates are merged, each entry listing the most common genes and DNA. The authors' filters were not applied to this entry. Counted in this sample were about 1.1 million distinct CDR3 sequences; about two fifths of them appeared once. The ten most abundant clones make up around 12% of the sample.

The CDR3 runs 15 residues from the cysteine to the phenylalanine. Kept here is only the CDR3 DNA, which spans 45 bases and is read in frame from base 1. Via the germline V gene (reference sequence), CDR1 is LGHDT and CDR2 YNNKEL. The junction shows trimming of 7 bases on V and 7 bases on J, plus 23 bases between the germline ends. Systemically healthy Caucasian individuals from Russia, approximately 39 in total and aged roughly 6 to 100 years, were included as donors. Around 9.8 milliliters of peripheral blood were collected from each donor into EDTA-treated Vacutainer tubes. PBMCs were isolated by Ficoll-Paque density-gradient centrifugation, with at least 7 million obtained per sample. Trizol reagent was used to extract total RNA from the PBMCs, yielding at least 6 micrograms per sample. Naive CD45RAhigh/CD27high T cell percentages were measured by flow cytometry on a PBMC aliquot from every donor.

As regards this clonotype: This clone's antigen is unknown. The sample holds no much larger clone one base away, and base qualities are not on file.

The sample comprised blood. The chain couples TRBV3-1 to TRBJ2-7, with TRBD1 as a weak D call on 5 bases. This TCR came from a man aged 18-30 years in good health. The DNA reads TGTGCCAGCAACCCAGGACCCAACAGGTTAGATGAGCAGTACTTC. Its product reads: CASNPGPNRLDEQYF.